Below, 26 T cell receptor beta chains from the same sample are listed, as sequenced in a study of technical replicates of blood from a few donors. Assay used: immunoSEQ multiplex PCR; TCRdb lists only in-frame clones, some missing. The sample lists under 90,000 clones, just under 95% occurring once. Sequencing was carried out using T cells isolated from PBMCs. Every receptor here comes from a human donor in good health.

The V and J genes are TRBV5-1 and TRBJ2-3, with 10 bases identical to TRBD1. The germline V gene encodes CDR1 SGHRS and CDR2 YFSETQ. The V gene end was trimmed by 7 bases and the J gene end by 1 base; junction bases not matched to a gene: 0. The CDR3 is 13 residues long. CDR3 residues: CASGTGGTDTQYF. DNA for the CDR3: TGCGCCAGCGGGACAGGGGGCACAGATACGCAGTATTTT. Using reference TRBV5-1 and TRBJ2-3 for the parts outside the CDR3, the full variable domain is KAGVTQTPRYLIKTRGQQVTLSCSPISGHRSVSWYQQTPGQGLQFLFEYFSETQRNKGNFPGRFSGRQFSNSRSEMNVSTLELGDSALYLCASGTGGTDTQYFGPGTRLTVL.

The V and J genes are TRBV9 and TRBJ2-5; tentative D call: TRBD2 (5 bases). V lost 3 bases and J lost 5, with 14 bases in between. CDR3 length: 14 amino acids. Germline V CDR1 and CDR2: SGDLS, YYNGEE. CDR3 loop: CASSDPGLTETQYF. The CDR3 DNA sequence: TGTGCCAGCAGCGATCCCGGACTGACGGAGACCCAGTACTTC.

The chain links TRBV9 to TRBJ2-6; D is undetermined. Germline loops: CDR1 SGDLS, CDR2 YYNGEE. The CDR3 runs 16 residues. The germline V and J ends were trimmed by 0 bases and 4 bases, with 11 bases remaining between them. For the CDR3, the DNA is TGTGCCAGCAGCGTAGCTCTAAAAACCGGGGCCAACGTCCTGACTTTC. Its protein product is CASSVALKTGANVLTF.

The chain employs TRBV9 and TRBJ2-3; the match to TRBD1 covers 9 bases. V was clipped by 3 bases and J by 1 base; unmatched bases: 3. CDR1 SGDLS and CDR2 YYNGEE come from the germline V gene. This CDR3 is built from 15 residues. CDR3: CASSGGQGGTDTQYF. The CDR3 DNA reads as TGTGCCAGCAGCGGGGGACAGGGCGGCACAGATACGCAGTATTTT.

The rearrangement links TRBV11-2 to TRBJ2-1, with 11 bases identical to TRBD2. After removal of 5 bases from V and 2 bases from J, the junction contained 2 bases not matched to a gene. CDR3 length: 15 amino acids. Germline V CDR1 and CDR2: SGHAT, FQNNGV. CDR3 residues: CASSQLAGAYNEQFF. DNA of the CDR3: TGTGCCAGCAGCCAACTAGCGGGGGCCTACAATGAGCAGTTCTTC.

The chain couples TRBV6-5 to TRBJ2-4, with 9 bases lining up with TRBD2. The germline V gene has CDR1 MNHEY and CDR2 SVGAGI. This CDR3 region has 16 residues. V shed 2 bases, J shed 9 bases, and the junction held 11 bases outside the gene matches. The DNA of the CDR3 is TGTGCCAGCAGTTACGGGCTAGCGGGGTCCTTGGTCATTCAGTACTTC. It encodes CASSYGLAGSLVIQYF.

J is TRBJ2-5 and V is TRBV7-3, with D possibly being TRBD2 (5 bases). Germline V lookup: CDR1 SGHTA, CDR2 FQGTGA. The CDR3 is 16 amino acids. Trimming removed 0 bases from V and 0 bases from J, with 11 bases in between. The chain's CDR3 is CASSLTGGADQETQYF. The CDR3 region has the DNA TGTGCCAGCAGCTTAACGGGTGGAGCGGACCAAGAGACCCAGTACTTC.

The chain links TRBV30 to TRBJ1-5; 11 positions agree with TRBD1. CDR3 length: 13 amino acids. The junction had 3 bases not matched to a gene; V was cut back by 5 bases and J by 6 bases. Germline V CDR1 and CDR2: GTSNPN, SVGIG (reference sequence). The CDR3 here is CAWAGTGGQPQHF. CDR3 sequence (DNA): TGTGCCTGGGCCGGGACAGGGGGTCAGCCCCAGCATTTT.

The chain couples TRBV27 to TRBJ2-1; D gene unclear. There are 13 residues in the CDR3. Per the germline V gene, CDR1 is MNHEY and CDR2 is SMNVEV (reference sequence). V was trimmed by 8 bases and J by 4 bases, leaving 12 bases between them. The CDR3 DNA sequence: TGTGCCAGCTCCCTGGCAGTTTACAATGAGCAGTTCTTC. Residues: CASSLAVYNEQFF.

The chain carries TRBV27 and TRBJ2-5; D perhaps matches TRBD1 (6 bases). The V end lost 5 bases, the J end lost 5 bases, and 21 bases lay between the germline ends. Germline V CDR1 and CDR2: MNHEY, SMNVEV (reference sequence). The CDR3 totals 16 residues. The CDR3, as DNA: TGTGCCAGCAGTACAGGGACCGGCCAGTTGAAGGAGACCCAGTACTTC. Its protein is CASSTGTGQLKETQYF.

The genes are TRBV4-1 and TRBJ1-2; 10 bases are a match to TRBD1. The junction had 10 bases not matched to a gene; V was cut back by 2 bases and J by 4 bases. The CDR3 spans 17 residues. CDR1 and CDR2 (germline): MGHRA, YSYEKL. The CDR3 coding sequence is TGCGCCAGCAGCCAACTAAAGACAGGGGGCATTGCCTATGGCTACACCTTC. It encodes CASSQLKTGGIAYGYTF.

The gene calls are TRBV10-2 and TRBJ2-5; TRBD2 matches at 8 bases. The J call may be wrong; the DNA end is better matched by TRBJ2-7. Germline V lookup: CDR1 WSHSY, CDR2 SAAADI. CDR3 length: 13 residues. The CDR3 nucleotides read TGCGCCAGCAGTGTTGCGGGAGGTCCCGAGCAGTACTTC. Its translation: CASSVAGGPEQYF.

This chain's CDR3 is CASSPPSAGGFYTEAFF. CDR3 DNA: TGTGCCAGCTCACCACCAAGCGCAGGGGGCTTTTACACTGAAGCTTTCTTT. The chain recombines TRBV18 with TRBJ1-1, with 8 nucleotides matching TRBD1. Losses at the gene ends were 0 bases for V and 3 bases for J; bases not matched to a gene: 9. Germline V gene sequence: CDR1 KGHSH, CDR2 LQKENI. This CDR3 is built from 17 residues.

The chain recombines TRBV27 with TRBJ1-5, with D tentatively TRBD1 (6 bases). The ends were cut back, 5 bases at V and 7 bases at J, with 12 bases in the middle. Germline-derived CDR1 and CDR2 are MNHEY and SMNVEV (reference sequence). The CDR3 extends over 13 amino acids. The CDR3 is CASSHGGQQPQHF. DNA of the CDR3: TGTGCCAGCAGTCACGGGGGGCAACAGCCCCAGCATTTT.

The chain couples TRBV19 to TRBJ2-2, with TRBD1 matching over 9 bases. V dropped 8 bases and J dropped 4; count of bases not matched to a gene: 5. The CDR3 runs 14 residues. Germline CDR1 LNHDA, CDR2 SQIVND (reference sequence). CDR3 region: CASSGTGSTGELFF. CDR3 DNA: TGTGCCAGTTCAGGGACAGGGAGCACCGGGGAGCTGTTTTTT.

V gene TRBV28 combines with J gene TRBJ1-2, with a possible D match to TRBD1 (6 bases). V was pared by 6 bases and J by 4 bases, with 18 bases between. Germline V gene sequence: CDR1 MDHEN, CDR2 SYDVKM. This CDR3 comprises 15 residues. In nucleotides, the CDR3 is TGTGCCAGCAGCCCCTCGGGAGGGGGAGGCTATGGCTACACCTTC. Protein sequence: CASSPSGGGGYGYTF.

The V call is TRBV7-9, the J call TRBJ1-1, with D unresolved. The V end lost 5 bases, the J end lost 11 bases, and 15 bases lay between the germline ends. The CDR3 contains 12 residues. From germline, CDR1 is SEHNR and CDR2 FQNEAQ (reference sequence). In nucleotides, the CDR3 is TGTGCCAGCAGCCGGTCGCCAACGAAGGCTTTCTTT. Encoded protein: CASSRSPTKAFF.

The V call is TRBV7-7, the J call TRBJ2-1; 13 positions match TRBD2. CDR1 and CDR2 from the germline V gene are SSHAT and FNYEAQ (reference sequence). J gave up 7 bases and V 5 bases, and 5 bases lay outside the gene matches. The CDR3 length is 15 residues. The CDR3 sequence: CASSLGLAGRNEQFF. The CDR3 DNA reads as TGTGCCAGCAGCCTGGGACTAGCGGGGCGGAATGAGCAGTTCTTC.

In its sample, this clone was seen once. The genes are TRBV19 and TRBJ2-5; the D gene is possibly TRBD2 (6 bases). This CDR3 spans 11 amino acids. Germline lookup yields CDR1 LNHDA and CDR2 SQIVND (reference sequence). CDR3 sequence: CASGGLETQYF. CDR3 bases: TGTGCTAGCGGAGGCCTAGAGACCCAGTACTTC.

The chain employs TRBV28 and TRBJ2-2; D call uncertain. V lost 8 bases and J lost 1, with 14 bases in between. CDR3 size: 15 residues. CDR1 is MDHEN and CDR2 is SYDVKM in the germline V gene. CDR3 sequence: CASGTGGVNTGELFF. The CDR3 DNA reads as TGTGCCAGCGGTACGGGTGGAGTGAACACCGGGGAGCTGTTTTTT. Complete variable domain (other parts from reference TRBV28 and TRBJ2-2): DVKVTQSSRYLVKRTGEKVFLECVQDMDHENMFWYRQDPGLGLRLIYFSYDVKMKEKGDIPEGYSVSREKKERFSLILESASTNQTSMYLCASGTGGVNTGELFFGEGSRLTVL.

The V and J genes are TRBV13 and TRBJ1-6; tentatively, D is TRBD1 (5 bases). V was cut by 2 bases and J by 0 bases, with 8 bases left in between. Germline lookup yields CDR1 PRHDT and CDR2 FYEKMQ (reference sequence). The CDR3 is 16 amino acids. The CDR3 DNA reads as TGTGCCAGCAGCTTACAGGGAAGCTCCTATAATTCACCCCTCCACTTT. Amino acids: CASSLQGSSYNSPLHF.

This rearrangement joins TRBV30 to TRBJ2-1; possible D gene TRBD2, 7 bases. V was cut by 5 bases and J by 4 bases, with 15 bases left in between. The CDR3 is 14 amino acids. The germline V gene has CDR1 GTSNPN and CDR2 SVGIG (reference sequence). The CDR3 is CAWETGGKYNEQFF. The CDR3 region has the DNA TGTGCCTGGGAAACGGGGGGCAAATACAATGAGCAGTTCTTC.

The chain has TRBV28 and TRBJ1-4; D is undetermined. Trimming removed 2 bases at V and 0 bases at J, with 16 bases between. This CDR3 spans 18 amino acids. The germline V gene encodes CDR1 MDHEN and CDR2 SYDVKM. CDR3 sequence reads: CASSLRLSHAATNEKLFF. In DNA, the CDR3 is TGTGCCAGCAGTTTAAGACTTTCGCATGCTGCAACTAATGAAAAACTGTTTTTT.

The chain has TRBV7-4 and TRBJ2-3; the D gene is possibly TRBD2 (6 bases). The CDR3 sequence is 20 residues long. Germline V lookup: CDR1 SGHVT, CDR2 SQSDAQ. V was cut by 5 bases and J by 2 bases, with 29 bases left in between. CDR3 loop: CASSQEEWVGSETLTDTQYF. The CDR3 DNA follows: TGTGCCAGCAGCCAAGAGGAATGGGTCGGGAGTGAAACCCTCACAGATACGCAGTATTTT.

This clone was counted a single time. The chain recombines TRBV5-1 with TRBJ2-2, with 11 nucleotides matching TRBD2. There are 15 residues in the CDR3. In germline, CDR1 is SGHRS, CDR2 YFSETQ. The trim removed 0 bases at V and 6 bases at J, leaving 1 base unmatched. The CDR3 DNA reads TGCGCCAGCAGCTTGGGACTAGCGGGACCCGGGGAGCTGTTTTTT. Translated, it gives CASSLGLAGPGELFF.

The chain is built from TRBV7-9 and TRBJ1-1; 11 nucleotides match TRBD1. Germline V CDR1 and CDR2: SEHNR, FQNEAQ (reference sequence). This CDR3 contains 16 residues. Trimming cost V 3 bases and J 0 bases; bases outside gene matches: 3. The CDR3 DNA reads as TGTGCCAGCAGCTTCCGGACAGGGGGCATGAACACTGAAGCTTTCTTT. Encoded protein: CASSFRTGGMNTEAFF.